This T cell receptor (beta chain) stems from a study of OX40 agonist ivuxolimab in advanced cancers. Measured with immunoSEQ multiplex PCR; TCRdb has only the in-frame clones, and not every one. The repertoire holds about 66,000 clones, 85% to 90% seen once, with approximately 0.68% in the top ten. Only one count was recorded for this clone. This clone may be a read error of a much larger clone one base away. The sample here was CD4+ or CD8+ T cells sorted from blood, taken in a trial of the OX40 agonist ivuxolimab. The receptor comes from an adult with an advanced solid tumor such as melanoma, head and neck, liver or kidney cancer.

The CDR3 DNA sequence: TGTGCCAGCAGCTACGGGGGGAACACTGAAGCTTTCTTT. This sequence encodes CASSYGGNTEAFF. The chain uses TRBV7-8 and TRBJ1-1; weak D call: TRBD1 (5 bases). The CDR3 sequence is 13 residues long. CDR1 is SGHVS, CDR2 FQNEAQ, per germline. Trimming cost V 4 bases and J 1 base, with 7 bases left between them.